Following are 4 T cell receptor beta chains from one sample sequenced in a study of spatial heterogeneity in lung cancer. Time point meaning: sample taken at primary tumor resection. TCRdb independently ran MiXCR on the 5' RACE reads; one entry per CDR3 protein. The sample carries about 13,000 distinct CDR3 sequences, around 4% recorded once. Sample: PBMCs, taken at surgery. Source of these receptors: a male donor with early-stage non-small cell lung cancer.

This clonotype was recorded at least ten times. The chain recombines TRBV11-2 with TRBJ1-2, with 9 bases matching TRBD1. Germline assignment: CDR1 SGHAT and CDR2 FQNNGV. J lost 7 bases, V lost 3 bases, and 6 bases had no gene match. The CDR3 runs 14 residues. The CDR3 sequence is CASSFGTGRGGYTF. Here the CDR3 DNA reads TGTGCCAGCAGCTTCGGGACAGGGAGGGGTGGCTACACCTTC.

This clonotype was found many times. The V gene is TRBV4-3, the J gene TRBJ2-5; D is unclear. Trimming cost V 2 bases and J 4 bases, with 5 bases left between them. Germline V gene data show CDR1 as LGHNA and CDR2 as YSLEER. The CDR3 runs to 12 residues. The CDR3 reads CASSQIGETQYF. DNA of the CDR3: TGCGCCAGCAGCCAAATAGGAGAGACCCAGTACTTC.

This clonotype appeared many times. V is TRBV28 and J is TRBJ2-4; TRBD2 aligns across 7 bases. The germline V gene has CDR1 MDHEN and CDR2 SYDVKM. CDR3 length: 16 amino acids. With V trimmed by 5 bases and J by 1 base, 8 bases remained unmatched. The CDR3 coding sequence is TGTGCCAGCAGTCCCCACAGCGGGACGGCCAAAAACATTCAGTACTTC. Translating gives CASSPHSGTAKNIQYF.

In its sample, this clonotype was seen many times. The chain uses TRBV12-3 or TRBV12-4 and TRBJ1-2; no definite D call. The V end was cut by 3 bases, the J end by 8 bases, with 10 bases between. The CDR3 runs 12 residues. CDR3 protein: CASSLPSRGYTF. In DNA form, the CDR3 reads TGTGCCAGCAGTTTGCCCTCCAGGGGCTACACCTTC.